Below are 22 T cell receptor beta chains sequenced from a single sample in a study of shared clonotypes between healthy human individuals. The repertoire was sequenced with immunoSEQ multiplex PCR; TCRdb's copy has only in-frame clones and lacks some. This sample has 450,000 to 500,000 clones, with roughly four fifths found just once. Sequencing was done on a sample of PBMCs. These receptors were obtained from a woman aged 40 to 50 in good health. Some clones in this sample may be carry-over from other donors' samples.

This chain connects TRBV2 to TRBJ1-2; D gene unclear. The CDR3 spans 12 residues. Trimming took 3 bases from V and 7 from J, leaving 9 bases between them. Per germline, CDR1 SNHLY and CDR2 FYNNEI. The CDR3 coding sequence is TGTGCCAGCAGTGAGGAAATCGGTGGCTACACCTTC. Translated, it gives CASSEEIGGYTF. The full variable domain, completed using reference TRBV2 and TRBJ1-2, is EPEVTQTPSHQVTQMGQEVILRCVPISNHLYFYWYRQILGQKVEFLVSFYNNEISEKSEIFDDQFSVERPDGSNFTLKIRSTKLEDSAMYFCASSEEIGGYTFGSGTRLTVV.

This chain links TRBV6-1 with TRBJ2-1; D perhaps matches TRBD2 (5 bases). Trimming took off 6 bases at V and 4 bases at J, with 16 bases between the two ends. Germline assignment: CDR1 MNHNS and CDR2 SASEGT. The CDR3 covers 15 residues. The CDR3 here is CASSPGNLGYNEQFF. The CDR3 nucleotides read TGTGCCAGCAGCCCCGGGAACCTGGGGTACAATGAGCAGTTCTTC.

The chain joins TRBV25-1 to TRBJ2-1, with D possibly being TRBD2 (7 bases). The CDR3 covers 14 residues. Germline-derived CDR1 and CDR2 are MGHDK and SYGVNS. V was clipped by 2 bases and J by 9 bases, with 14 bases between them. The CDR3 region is CASSEGGGSSEQFF. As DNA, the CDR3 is TGTGCCAGCAGTGAAGGGGGCGGGAGTAGTGAGCAGTTCTTC.

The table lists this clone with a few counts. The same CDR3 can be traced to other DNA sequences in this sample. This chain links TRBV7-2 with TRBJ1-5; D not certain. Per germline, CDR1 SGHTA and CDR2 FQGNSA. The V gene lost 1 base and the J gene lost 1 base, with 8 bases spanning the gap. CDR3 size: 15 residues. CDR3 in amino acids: CASSLVGSSNQPQHF. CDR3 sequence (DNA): TGTGCCAGCAGCTTAGTAGGGTCCAGCAATCAGCCCCAGCATTTT.

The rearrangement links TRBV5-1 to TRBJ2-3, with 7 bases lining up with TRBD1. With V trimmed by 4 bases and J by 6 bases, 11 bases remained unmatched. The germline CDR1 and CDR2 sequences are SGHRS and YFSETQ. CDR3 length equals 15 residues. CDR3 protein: CASSPQGQSADTQYF. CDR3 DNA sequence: TGCGCCAGCAGCCCCCAGGGACAGTCCGCGGATACGCAGTATTTT.

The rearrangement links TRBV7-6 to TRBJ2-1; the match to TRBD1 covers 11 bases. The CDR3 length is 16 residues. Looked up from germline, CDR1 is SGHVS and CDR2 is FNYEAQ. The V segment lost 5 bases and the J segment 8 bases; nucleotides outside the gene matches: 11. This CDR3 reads CASSATPGQGVDEQFF. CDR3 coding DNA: TGTGCCAGCAGCGCAACCCCGGGACAGGGGGTTGATGAGCAGTTCTTC.

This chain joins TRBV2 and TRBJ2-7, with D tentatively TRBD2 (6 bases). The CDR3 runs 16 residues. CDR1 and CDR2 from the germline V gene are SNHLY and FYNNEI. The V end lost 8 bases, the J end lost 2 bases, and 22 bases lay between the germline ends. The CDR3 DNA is TGTGCCAGCTTCGGAGCCCAAGGAGGGTTGGCCTACGAGCAGTACTTC. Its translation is CASFGAQGGLAYEQYF.

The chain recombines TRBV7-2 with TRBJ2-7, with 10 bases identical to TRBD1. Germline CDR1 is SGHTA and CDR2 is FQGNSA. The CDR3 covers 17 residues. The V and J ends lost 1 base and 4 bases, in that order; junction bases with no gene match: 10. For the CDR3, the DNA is TGTGCCAGCAGCTTAGACGGCTCAGGACAGGGGGAGTACGAGCAGTACTTC. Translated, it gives CASSLDGSGQGEYEQYF.

In DNA, the CDR3 is TGTGCCTGGGGATCCGTAGAAAAACTGTTTTTT. Amino acids: CAWGSVEKLFF. This chain joins TRBV30 and TRBJ1-4; no definite D call. Trimming pared 5 bases from V and 8 bases from J, leaving 9 bases between. The CDR3 sequence is 11 residues long. Looked up from germline, CDR1 is GTSNPN and CDR2 is SVGIG (reference sequence).

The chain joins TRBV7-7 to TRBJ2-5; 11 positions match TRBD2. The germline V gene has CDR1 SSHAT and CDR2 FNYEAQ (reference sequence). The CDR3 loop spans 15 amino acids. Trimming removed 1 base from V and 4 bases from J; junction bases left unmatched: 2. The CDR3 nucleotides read TGTGCCAGCAGCTTAGGGGGGACTAGCGGAGAGACCCAGTACTTC. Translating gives CASSLGGTSGETQYF.

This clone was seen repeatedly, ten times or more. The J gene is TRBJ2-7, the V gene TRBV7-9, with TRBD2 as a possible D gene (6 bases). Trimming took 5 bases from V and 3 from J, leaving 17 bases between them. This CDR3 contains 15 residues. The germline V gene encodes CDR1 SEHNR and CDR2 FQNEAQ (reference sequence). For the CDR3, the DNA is TGTGCCAGCAGCGCAACGGGAGTCGGTCTCTACGAGCAGTACTTC. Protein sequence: CASSATGVGLYEQYF.

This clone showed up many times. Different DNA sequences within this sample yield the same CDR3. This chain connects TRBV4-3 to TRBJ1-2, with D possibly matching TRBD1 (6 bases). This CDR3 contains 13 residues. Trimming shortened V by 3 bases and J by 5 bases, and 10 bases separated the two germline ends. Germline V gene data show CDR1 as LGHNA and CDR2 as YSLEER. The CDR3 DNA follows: TGCGCCAGCAGCCATGGCAGGGGATATGGCTACACCTTC. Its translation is CASSHGRGYGYTF.

For the CDR3, the DNA is TGCGCCAGCAGCCAAGACAGGGTCCGGGGCACTGAAGCTTTCTTT. This sequence encodes CASSQDRVRGTEAFF. This rearrangement joins TRBV4-3 to TRBJ1-1, with D perhaps TRBD1 (5 bases). This CDR3 is 15 amino acids long. The germline V and J ends were trimmed by 0 bases and 4 bases, with 12 bases remaining between them. The germline V gene encodes CDR1 LGHNA and CDR2 YSLEER.

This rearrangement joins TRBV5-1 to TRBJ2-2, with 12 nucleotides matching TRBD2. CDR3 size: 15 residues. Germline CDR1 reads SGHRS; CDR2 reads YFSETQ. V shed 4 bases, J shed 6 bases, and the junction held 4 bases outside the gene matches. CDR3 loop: CASSLTSGSSGELFF. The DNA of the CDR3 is TGCGCCAGCAGCCTGACTAGCGGGAGTTCCGGGGAGCTGTTTTTT. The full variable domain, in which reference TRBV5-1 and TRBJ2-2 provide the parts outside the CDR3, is KAGVTQTPRYLIKTRGQQVTLSCSPISGHRSVSWYQQTPGQGLQFLFEYFSETQRNKGNFPGRFSGRQFSNSRSEMNVSTLELGDSALYLCASSLTSGSSGELFFGEGSRLTVL.

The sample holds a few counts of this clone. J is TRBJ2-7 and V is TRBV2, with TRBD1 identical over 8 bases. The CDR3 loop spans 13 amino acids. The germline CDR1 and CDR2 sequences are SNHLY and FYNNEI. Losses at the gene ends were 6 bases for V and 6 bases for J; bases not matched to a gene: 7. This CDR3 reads CASRAGTGLEQYF. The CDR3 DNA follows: TGTGCCAGCAGAGCCGGGACAGGCCTCGAGCAGTACTTC.

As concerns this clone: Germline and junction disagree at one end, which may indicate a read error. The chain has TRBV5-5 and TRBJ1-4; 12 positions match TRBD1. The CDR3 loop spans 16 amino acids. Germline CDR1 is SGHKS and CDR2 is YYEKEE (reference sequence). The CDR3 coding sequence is TGTGCCAGCAGCTCCGTACCGGGACAGGGGGCTCTTGAAGGCATTTTT. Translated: CASSSVPGQGALEGIF.

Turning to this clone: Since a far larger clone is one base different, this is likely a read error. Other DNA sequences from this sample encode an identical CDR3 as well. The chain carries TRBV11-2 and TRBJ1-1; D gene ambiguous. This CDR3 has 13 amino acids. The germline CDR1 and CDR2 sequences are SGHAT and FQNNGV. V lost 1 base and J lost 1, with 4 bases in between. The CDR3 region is CASSLVGNTEAFF. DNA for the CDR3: TGTGCCAGCAGCTTAGTTGGGAACACTGAAGCTTTCTTT.

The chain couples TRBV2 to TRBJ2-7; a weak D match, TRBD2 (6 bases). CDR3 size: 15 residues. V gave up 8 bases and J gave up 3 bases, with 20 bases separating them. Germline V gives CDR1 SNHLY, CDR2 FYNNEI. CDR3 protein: CASRGMGGLSYEQYF. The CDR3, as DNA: TGTGCCAGCCGTGGGATGGGAGGCCTGAGCTACGAGCAGTACTTC.

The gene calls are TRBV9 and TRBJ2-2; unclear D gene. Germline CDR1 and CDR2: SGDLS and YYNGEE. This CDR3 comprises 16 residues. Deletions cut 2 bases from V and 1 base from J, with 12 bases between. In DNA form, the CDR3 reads TGTGCCAGCAGCGTTGAGCGTGGCAAGAACACCGGGGAGCTGTTTTTT. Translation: CASSVERGKNTGELFF.

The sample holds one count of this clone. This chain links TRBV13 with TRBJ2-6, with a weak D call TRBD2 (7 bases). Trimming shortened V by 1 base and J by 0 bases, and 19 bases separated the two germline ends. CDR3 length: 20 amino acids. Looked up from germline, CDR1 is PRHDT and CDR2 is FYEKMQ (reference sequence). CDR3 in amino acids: CASSLAGGRGGSSGANVLTF. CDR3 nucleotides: TGTGCCAGCAGCTTAGCCGGGGGGCGGGGCGGAAGCTCTGGGGCCAACGTCCTGACTTTC.

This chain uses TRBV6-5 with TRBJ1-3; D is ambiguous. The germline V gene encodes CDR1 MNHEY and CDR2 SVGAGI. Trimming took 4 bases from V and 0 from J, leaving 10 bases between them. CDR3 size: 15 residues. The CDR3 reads CASSLDAFSGNTIYF. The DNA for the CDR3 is TGTGCCAGCAGTTTGGACGCTTTCTCTGGAAACACCATATATTTT.

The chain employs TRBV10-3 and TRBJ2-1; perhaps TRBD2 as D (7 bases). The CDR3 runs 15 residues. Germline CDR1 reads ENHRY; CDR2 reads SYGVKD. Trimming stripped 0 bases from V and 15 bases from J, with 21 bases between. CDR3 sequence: CAISESGAGGGVWFF. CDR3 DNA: TGTGCCATCAGTGAGTCGGGGGCCGGCGGGGGCGTGTGGTTCTTC.